This T cell receptor beta chain was found in a study of shared clonotypes between healthy human individuals. Trimming took 4 bases from V and 5 from J, leaving 26 bases between them. The germline CDR1 and CDR2 sequences are KGHSH and LQKENI. The CDR3 extends over 18 amino acids. Samples underwent the assay at deep level. In the original analysis: ImmunoSEQ supplied junction-only sequences lacking quality scores, so filtering was different. The repertoire was sequenced with immunoSEQ multiplex PCR; TCRdb's copy has only in-frame clones and lacks some. That table supplies the V and J calls and clone size; D and trimming were determined from the DNA. Among more than 2,000,000 clones listed, approximately 95% were seen once.

The sequencing input was naive CD4+ T cells from PBMCs. Indicated subset: CD45RA+ positively selected. V usage is TRBV18 and J usage is TRBJ1-1; TRBD1 might be the D (5 bases). This receptor was taken from a man aged 18 to 30 in good health. Some clones in this sample may be carry-over from other donors' samples. CDR3 bases: TGTGCCAGCTCACTCTCCGTTCGACAGCGGCCGATGGGGACTGAAGCTTTCTTT. Residues: CASSLSVRQRPMGTEAFF.